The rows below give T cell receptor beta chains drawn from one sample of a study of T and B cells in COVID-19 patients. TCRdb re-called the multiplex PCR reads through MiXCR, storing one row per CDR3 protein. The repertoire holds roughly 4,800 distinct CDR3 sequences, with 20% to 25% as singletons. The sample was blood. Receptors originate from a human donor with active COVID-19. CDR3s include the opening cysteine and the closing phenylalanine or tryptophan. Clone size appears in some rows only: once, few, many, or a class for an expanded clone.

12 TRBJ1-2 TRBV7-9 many CASSLPGVGYTF
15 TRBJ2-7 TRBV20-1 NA CSAREWQGRTYEQYF
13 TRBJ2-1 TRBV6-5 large CASSYAQGYEQFF
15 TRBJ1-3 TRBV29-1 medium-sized CSVSTDSFSGNTIYF
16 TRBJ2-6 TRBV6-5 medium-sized CASSPSTSSGANVLTF
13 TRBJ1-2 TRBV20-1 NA CSAREMDGYGYTF
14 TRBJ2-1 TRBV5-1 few CASSLGGEWNEQFF
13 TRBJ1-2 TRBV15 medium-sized CATSRGQDYGYTF
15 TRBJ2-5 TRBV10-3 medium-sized CAISWGMGVQETQYF
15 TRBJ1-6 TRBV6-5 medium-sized CASRFRQEGISPLHF
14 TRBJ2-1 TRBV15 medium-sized CATELGTSRNEQFF
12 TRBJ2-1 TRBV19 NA CASSVRLNEQFF
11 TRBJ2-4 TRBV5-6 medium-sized CASSNLDIQYF
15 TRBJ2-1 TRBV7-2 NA CASSLKELLNNEQFF
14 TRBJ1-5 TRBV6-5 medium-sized CASTSSNSNQPQHF
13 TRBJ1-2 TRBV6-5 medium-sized CASSYLGNYGYTF
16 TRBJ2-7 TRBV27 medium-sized CASSFTGGSKVGEQYF
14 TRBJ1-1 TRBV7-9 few CASSLEGPNTEAFF
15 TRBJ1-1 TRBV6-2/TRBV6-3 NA CASSYPSAGDPEAFF
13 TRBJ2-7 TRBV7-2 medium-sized CASSLGIVYEQYF
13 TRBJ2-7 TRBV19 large CASRRKGVHEQYF
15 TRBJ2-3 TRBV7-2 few CASSLGVAGINTQYF
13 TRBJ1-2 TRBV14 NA CASSQEGARGYTF
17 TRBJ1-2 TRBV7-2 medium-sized CASTLNPGTGGGYGYTF
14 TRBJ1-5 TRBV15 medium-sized CATSGTGGIQPQHF
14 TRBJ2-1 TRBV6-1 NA CASSILSSYNEQFF
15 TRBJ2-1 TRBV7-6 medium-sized CASSRGGGLYNEQFF
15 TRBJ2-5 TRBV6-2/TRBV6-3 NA CASILLAGGRETQYF
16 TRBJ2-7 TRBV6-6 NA CASSYGAPGTSLHEYF
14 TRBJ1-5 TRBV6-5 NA CASSYSGGDQPQHF
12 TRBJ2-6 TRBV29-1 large CSVDPGANVLTF
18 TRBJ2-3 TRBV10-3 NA CATSTGLAGITSTDTQYF
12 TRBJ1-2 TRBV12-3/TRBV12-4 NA CASSLRGRGYTF